A selection of T cell receptor beta chains follows, all from one sample in a study of tumor-infiltrating lymphocytes in primary liver carcinoma. Each CDR3 protein is one row after TCRdb ran MiXCR on the multiplex PCR reads. The sample has about 330,000 distinct CDR3 sequences; 65% are singletons. The sample consisted of peripheral blood. All receptors derive from a man aged 40-55 years with primary liver carcinoma and hepatitis B virus infection. The CDR3 runs from the conserved cysteine through the conserved F or W. Fields, in order: clone size, CDR3 length, J gene, V gene, D gene, CDR3 DNA, CDR3 protein. The D gene is left open where the match is weak. Only some rows state a clone size, as once, few, many or a class for expanded clones.

few,16,TRBJ2-3,TRBV2,-,TGTGCCAGCAGAACCGTGGGGGACGGATTCACAGATACGCAGTATTTT,CASRTVGDGFTDTQYF
-,14,TRBJ2-1,TRBV6-5,TRBD2,TGTGCCAGCAGTCGATCGGGACTAGTTGTTGAGCAGTTCTTC,CASSRSGLVVEQFF
-,16,TRBJ2-2,TRBV11-2,-,TGTGCCAGCAGCATACTCGCGGGGCCTTCCACCGGGGAGCTGGTTTTT,CASSILAGPSTGELVF
-,17,TRBJ2-1,TRBV11-2,-,TGTGCCAGCAGCTTAGATCAGTCCAGGGTTGTCGACAATGAGCAGTTCTTC,CASSLDQSRVVDNEQFF
-,17,TRBJ2-1,TRBV11-2,TRBD2,TGTGTCAGCAGCTCCTCACTAGCGGCCATCTCCTACAATGAGCGGTTCTTC,CVSSSSLAAISYNERFF
many,12,TRBJ2-1,TRBV29-1,-,TGCAGCGCTGACAGGTTCGGGAATGAGCAGTTCTTC,CSADRFGNEQFF
-,14,TRBJ2-7,TRBV11-2,-,TGTGCTAGCAGTCTTATGTCCAGGGTCTACGAGCAGTACTTC,CASSLMSRVYEQYF
few,13,TRBJ1-2,TRBV7-9,-,TGTGCCAGCAGCTTAGCTGTCAACTATGGCTACACCTTC,CASSLAVNYGYTF
many,12,TRBJ2-5,TRBV29-1,-,TGCAGCGCTCTCCTGGGAGGCGAGACCCAGTACTTC,CSALLGGETQYF
-,15,TRBJ2-7,TRBV10-3,TRBD2,TGTGCCATCAGTGAGTCGGCGGGAGGGTATTACCAGCAGTACTTC,CAISESAGGYYQQYF
-,18,TRBJ2-6,TRBV4-2,-,TGTGCCAGCAGCACCCGACTAGTGCTAAACTCTGGGTCCAACGTCCTGACTTTC,CASSTRLVLNSGSNVLTF
few,18,TRBJ2-3,TRBV28,-,TGTGCCAGCAGTTTTCCGCTGAGAATTGGATCTAGCACAGATACGCAGTATTTT,CASSFPLRIGSSTDTQYF
-,14,TRBJ1-6,TRBV5-1,-,TGCGCCAGCAGCTTTGGATTCCAAGATTCACCCCTCCACTTT,CASSFGFQDSPLHF
-,14,TRBJ2-2,TRBV11-1,-,TGTGCCAGCAGCTTACGACAACTGACCGGGGAGCTGTTTTTT,CASSLRQLTGELFF
-,16,TRBJ1-2,TRBV4-1,-,TGCGCCAGCAGTAAAGTACTGGTGGAAAGCCCCTATGGCTACACCTTC,CASSKVLVESPYGYTF
once,18,TRBJ1-3,TRBV11-2,TRBD1,TGTGCCAGCAACTTAGAATGGACAGGGGATTACTCTGGAGACACCATATATTTT,CASNLEWTGDYSGDTIYF
-,14,TRBJ2-3,TRBV6-1,-,TGTGCCAGCAGGCTGAATATCGAGTCTGATACGCAGTATTTC,CASRLNIESDTQYF
few,15,TRBJ2-7,TRBV29-1,TRBD1,TGCAGCGTCGGGTTGGGACAGGGCAGCCTCTACGGGCAGTACTTC,CSVGLGQGSLYGQYF
few,17,TRBJ2-7,TRBV28,TRBD2,TGTGCCAGCAGTCTAGGGACTAGCGGGAGGAGTGCCTACGAGCAGTACTTC,CASSLGTSGRSAYEQYF
-,18,TRBJ2-6,TRBV12-3/TRBV12-4,TRBD1,TGTGCCAGCACCTTTCAGGCAGGGGGAAACTCTGGGGCCAACGTCCTGACTTTC,CASTFQAGGNSGANVLTF
-,17,TRBJ1-1,TRBV4-1,-,TGCGCCAGCAGCCAGGGGGGAGGCGAGGGGGGGATCACTGAAGCTTTCTTT,CASSQGGGEGGITEAFF
-,17,TRBJ2-7,TRBV10-3,TRBD2,TGTGCCATCAGTCCCGAACCCCTAGGACTAGCGGGAGGGCTACTGTACTTC,CAISPEPLGLAGGLLYF
-,14,TRBJ2-7,TRBV9,TRBD1,TGTGCCAGCTGCGTACAGGGGTCCTCCTACGAGCAGTACTTC,CASCVQGSSYEQYF
-,14,TRBJ1-5,TRBV6-5,-,TGTGCCAGCAGCGACGGCGGGATCAGTCAGCCCCAGCATTTT,CASSDGGISQPQHF
-,16,TRBJ2-1,TRBV5-1,-,TGCGCCAGCAGCTTGGGGAGGACGAACGGGGTGAATGGGCAGTTCTTC,CASSLGRTNGVNGQFF
-,17,TRBJ2-6,TRBV6-5,-,TGTGCCAGCAGTTATGACCGACACCACTTTGGGGCCAACGTCCTGACTTTC,CASSYDRHHFGANVLTF
-,13,TRBJ2-7,TRBV7-6,-,TGTGCCAGCAGCTTAGATCAGGAAGCCGAGCAGTACTTC,CASSLDQEAEQYF
-,14,TRBJ2-3,TRBV24-1,-,TGTGCCACCAGTGATCCCGTCGGAGGGGATACGCAGTATTTT,CATSDPVGGDTQYF
-,16,TRBJ2-2,TRBV5-5,TRBD1,TGTGCCAGCAGCCGATCCACAGGGGCGGCCACCGGGGAGCTGTTTTTT,CASSRSTGAATGELFF
many,12,TRBJ2-2,TRBV29-1,-,TGCAGCGTTGAAGGGGCCCCCGGGGAGCTGTTTTTT,CSVEGAPGELFF
once,14,TRBJ2-1,TRBV11-2,TRBD2,TGTGACAGCAGCTCATTAGCGGGAGTCAATGAGCAGCTATTC,CDSSSLAGVNEQLF
once,16,TRBJ2-2,TRBV6-5,TRBD2,TGTGCCAGCAGTAGCGGGGCAGCCACGAACACCGGGGAGCTGTTTTTT,CASSSGAATNTGELFF
-,12,TRBJ1-5,TRBV28,-,TGTGTCAGCCGCCTTAGCAATCAGCCCCAGCATTTT,CVSRLSNQPQHF
-,16,TRBJ2-5,TRBV5-1,TRBD1,TGCGCCAGCAGCTTGGTGGGACAGGGGGCACAAGAGACCCAGTACTTC,CASSLVGQGAQETQYF
-,15,TRBJ2-2,TRBV11-2,-,TGTGTCAGCAGCTTGGTACGGGGTGGCACCGGGGAGCTGTTTTTT,CVSSLVRGGTGELFF
many,11,TRBJ1-1,TRBV29-1,-,TGCAGCGTTGAGGGGAACACTGAAGCTTTCTTT,CSVEGNTEAFF
once,11,TRBJ2-2,TRBV11-2,-,TGTGCCAGCAGCTATCCCGGGGAACTGTTTTTT,CASSYPGELFF
-,17,TRBJ2-1,TRBV6-5,TRBD2,TGTGCCAGCAGTTTACTTATCGGGACTAGCAGAAAGAATGAGCAGTTCTTC,CASSLLIGTSRKNEQFF
-,14,TRBJ2-5,TRBV28,-,TGTGCCAGCAGTTTTGGCGGGGCCCAAGAGACCCAGTACTTC,CASSFGGAQETQYF
once,16,TRBJ2-1,TRBV11-2,-,TGTGCCAGCAGCTTGAGGGGCAGGACTCCCTGCAATGAGCAGTTCTTC,CASSLRGRTPCNEQFF
once,14,TRBJ1-1,TRBV5-5,-,TGTGCCAGCAGCAAGGGTGGAGTGCGCAATGAAGCTTTCTTT,CASSKGGVRNEAFF
-,15,TRBJ2-5,TRBV11-2,-,TGTGCCAGCAGTCCCCAGGGGCATGGGGCAGAGACCCAGTACTTC,CASSPQGHGAETQYF
many,15,TRBJ2-1,TRBV4-2,TRBD2,TGTGCCAGCAGCCCCGGGACTAGCGGGAGCCTGGGGCAGTTCTTC,CASSPGTSGSLGQFF
few,16,TRBJ2-3,TRBV7-9,-,TGTGCCAGCAGCCGACAAGACGGTGCTAGCACAGATACGCAGTATTTT,CASSRQDGASTDTQYF
many,13,TRBJ2-1,TRBV6-5,-,TGTGCCAGCAGTGAGTACTCGGTTGAGGAGCAGTTCTTC,CASSEYSVEEQFF
-,12,TRBJ1-1,TRBV29-1,-,TGCAGCGTTGGGAATACGAACACTGAAATTTTCTTT,CSVGNTNTEIFF
many,13,TRBJ1-2,TRBV29-1,-,TGCAGCGTTGCGTCTCTTTCGAGGGTTGGCTACACCTTC,CSVASLSRVGYTF
few,16,TRBJ1-2,TRBV5-1,TRBD1,TGCGCCAGCAGCTCGCTCGGGACAGGGGGAGGCTATGGCTACACCTTC,CASSSLGTGGGYGYTF
few,16,TRBJ2-6,TRBV7-9,-,TGTGCCAGCAGCAACCTAGGGGGTTCTGGGGCCAACGTCCTGACTTTC,CASSNLGGSGANVLTF
many,14,TRBJ1-2,TRBV11-2,-,TGTGCCAGCAGCTTAGATGTAGGGAGATATGGCTACACCTTC,CASSLDVGRYGYTF
many,15,TRBJ2-1,TRBV5-4,TRBD2,TGTGCCAGCAGCTCCGGACTAGAGAGCTACAATGAGCAGTTCTTC,CASSSGLESYNEQFF
-,13,TRBJ1-1,TRBV6-2/TRBV6-3,-,TGTGCCAACAGTCCCAGGCAGGGCGGTGAAGCTTTCTTT,CANSPRQGGEAFF
-,14,TRBJ2-7,TRBV6-2/TRBV6-3,TRBD2,TGTGCCAGCAGCCCCCCGGGACTAGGCTACGAGCAGTACTTC,CASSPPGLGYEQYF